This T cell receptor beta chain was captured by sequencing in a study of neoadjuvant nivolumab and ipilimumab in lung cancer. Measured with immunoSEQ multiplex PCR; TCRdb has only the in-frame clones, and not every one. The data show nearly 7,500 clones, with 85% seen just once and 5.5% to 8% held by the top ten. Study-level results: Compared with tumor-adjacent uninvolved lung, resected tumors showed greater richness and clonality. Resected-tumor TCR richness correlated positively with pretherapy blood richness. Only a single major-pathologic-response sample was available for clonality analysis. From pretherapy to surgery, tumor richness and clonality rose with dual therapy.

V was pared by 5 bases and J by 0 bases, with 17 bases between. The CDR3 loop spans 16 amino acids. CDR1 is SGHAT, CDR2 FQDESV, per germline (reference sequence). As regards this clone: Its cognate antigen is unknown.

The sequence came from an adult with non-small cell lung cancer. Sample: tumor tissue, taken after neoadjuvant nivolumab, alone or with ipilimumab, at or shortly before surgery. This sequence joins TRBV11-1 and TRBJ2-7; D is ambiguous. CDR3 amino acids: CASSPTVTGVSYEQYF. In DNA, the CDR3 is TGTGCCAGCAGCCCAACAGTCACGGGCGTCTCCTACGAGCAGTACTTC. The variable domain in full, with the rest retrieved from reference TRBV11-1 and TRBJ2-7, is EAEVAQSPRYKITEKSQAVAFWCDPISGHATLYWYRQILGQGPELLVQFQDESVVDDSQLPKDRFSAERLKGVDSTLKIQPAELGDSAMYLCASSPTVTGVSYEQYFGPGTRLTVT.